The subject of this entry is one T cell receptor (beta chain). This sample was taken from a study of blood T cell repertoires in COVID-19. The wider study: T cells, B-cell-depleted T cells, or PBMCs provided the cDNA or gDNA that served as material.

Libraries were prepared by immunoSEQ multiplex PCR; TCRdb keeps only in-frame clonotypes and omits some of them. Here the sample spans more than 200,000 clones, approximately 79% being singletons. This sequence was found in a middle-aged woman with active or convalescent COVID-19. Sequenced input: peripheral blood.

The CDR3 loop is CASRDGQLNSPLHF. Here the CDR3 DNA reads TGTGCCAGCAGAGACGGACAGCTGAATTCACCCCTCCACTTT. The V call is TRBV6-6, the J call TRBJ1-6, with D possibly TRBD1 on 6 matching bases. Germline CDR1 MNHNY, CDR2 SVGAGI (reference sequence). The CDR3 is 14 amino acids. The germline V and J ends were trimmed by 6 bases and 7 bases, with 13 bases remaining between them.